This T cell receptor (beta chain) was identified during a study of blood T cell repertoires in COVID-19. Study-level background: Researchers got acute and convalescent COVID-19 samples from the United States, Italy and Spain.

Original analysis: Scientists estimated how many nucleated cells there were by amplifying reference gene primers. Generated by immunoSEQ multiplex PCR, the TCRdb table keeps only in-frame clones and is missing some. That table is the source of V, J and clone size, and D and trimming were worked out from the DNA. The sample consists of approximately 170,000 clones, about 90% of them appearing once. CDR3 length equals 14 residues. V was pared by 3 bases and J by 0 bases, with 6 bases between. CDR1 is SGDLS, CDR2 YYNGEE, per germline. The V call is TRBV9, the J call TRBJ1-4; D gene uncertain. The sequenced sample was peripheral blood. This clonotype was obtained from a woman in her 70s with acute or convalescent COVID-19. The CDR3 spells CASSAQSTNEKLFF. The CDR3 DNA reads as TGTGCCAGCAGCGCCCAGTCAACTAATGAAAAACTGTTTTTT.